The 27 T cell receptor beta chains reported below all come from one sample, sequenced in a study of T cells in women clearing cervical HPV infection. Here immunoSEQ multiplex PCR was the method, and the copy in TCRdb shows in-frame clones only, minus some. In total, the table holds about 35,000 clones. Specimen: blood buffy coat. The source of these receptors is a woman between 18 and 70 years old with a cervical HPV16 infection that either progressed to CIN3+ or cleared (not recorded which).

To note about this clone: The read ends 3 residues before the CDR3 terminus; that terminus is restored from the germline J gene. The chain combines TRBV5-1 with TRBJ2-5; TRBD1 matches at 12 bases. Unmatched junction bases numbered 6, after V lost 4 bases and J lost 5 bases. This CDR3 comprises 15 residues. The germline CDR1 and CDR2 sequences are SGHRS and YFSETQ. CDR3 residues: CASSAWDRGRETQYF. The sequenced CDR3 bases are TGCGCCAGCAGCGCGTGGGACAGGGGGCGGGAGACC.

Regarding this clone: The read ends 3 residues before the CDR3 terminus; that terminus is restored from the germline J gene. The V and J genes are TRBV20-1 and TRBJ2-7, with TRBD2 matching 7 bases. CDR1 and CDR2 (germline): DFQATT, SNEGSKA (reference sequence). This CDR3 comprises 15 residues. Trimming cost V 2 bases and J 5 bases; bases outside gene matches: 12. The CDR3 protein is CSARQGPTSYHEQYF. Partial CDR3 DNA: TGCAGTGCTAGACAGGGACCGACTAGCTACCACGAG.

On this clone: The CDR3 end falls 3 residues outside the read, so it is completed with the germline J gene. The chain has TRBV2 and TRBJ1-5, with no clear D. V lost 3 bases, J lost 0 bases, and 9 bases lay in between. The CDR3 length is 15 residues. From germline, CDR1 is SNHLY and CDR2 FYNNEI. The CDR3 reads CASSDRSHSNQPQHF. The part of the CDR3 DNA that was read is TGTGCCAGCAGTGACAGGTCTCATAGCAATCAGCCC.

CDR3 region: CASKGTGTYEQYF. The covered CDR3 bases are TGTGCCAGTAAAGGGACAGGAACCTACGAG. The chain joins TRBV19 to TRBJ2-7; TRBD1 matches at 8 bases. Coverage ceases 3 residues before the CDR3 finishes, and the germline J gene fills in the end. The junction had 4 bases not matched to a gene; V was cut back by 7 bases and J by 2 bases. This CDR3 has 13 amino acids. Germline values: CDR1 LNHDA, CDR2 SQIVND (reference sequence).

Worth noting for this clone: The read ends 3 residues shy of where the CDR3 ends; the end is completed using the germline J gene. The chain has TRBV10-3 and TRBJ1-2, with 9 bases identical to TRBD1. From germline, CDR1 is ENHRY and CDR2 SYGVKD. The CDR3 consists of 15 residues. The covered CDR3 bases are TGTGCCATCAGTGATTACTACGACAGGGGGGAAGGC. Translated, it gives CAISDYYDRGEG. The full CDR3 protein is CAISDYYDRGEGYTF.

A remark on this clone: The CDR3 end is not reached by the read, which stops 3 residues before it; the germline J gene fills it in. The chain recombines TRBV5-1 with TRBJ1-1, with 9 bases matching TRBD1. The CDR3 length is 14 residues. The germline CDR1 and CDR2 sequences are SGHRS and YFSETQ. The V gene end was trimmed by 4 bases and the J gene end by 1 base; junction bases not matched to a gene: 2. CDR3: CASSPGQGNTEAFF. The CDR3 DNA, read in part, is TGCGCCAGCAGCCCGGGACAGGGGAACACTGAA.

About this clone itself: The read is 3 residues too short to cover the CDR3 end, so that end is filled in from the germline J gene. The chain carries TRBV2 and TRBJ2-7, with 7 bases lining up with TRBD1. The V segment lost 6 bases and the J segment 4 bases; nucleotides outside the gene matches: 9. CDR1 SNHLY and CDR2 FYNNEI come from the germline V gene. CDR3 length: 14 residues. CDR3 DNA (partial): TGTGCCAGCAGGACCGGGACAGCACCTTACGAG. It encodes CASRTGTAPYE. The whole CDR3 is CASRTGTAPYEQYF.

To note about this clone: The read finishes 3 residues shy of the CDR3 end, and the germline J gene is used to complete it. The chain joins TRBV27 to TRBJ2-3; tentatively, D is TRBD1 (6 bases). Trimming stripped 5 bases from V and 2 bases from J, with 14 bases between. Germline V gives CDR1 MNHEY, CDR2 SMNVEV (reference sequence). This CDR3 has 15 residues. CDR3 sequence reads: CASSLRRDNTDTQYF. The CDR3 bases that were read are TGTGCCAGCAGTCTCCGCCGGGACAACACAGATACG.

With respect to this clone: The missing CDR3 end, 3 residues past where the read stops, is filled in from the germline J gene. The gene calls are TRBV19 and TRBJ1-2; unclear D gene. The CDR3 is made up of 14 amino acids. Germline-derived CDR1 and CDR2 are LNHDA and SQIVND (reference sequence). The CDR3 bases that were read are TGTGCCAGTAGTATGTATGAGAAGCTCCGCGAC. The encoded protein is CASSMYEKLRD. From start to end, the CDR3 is CASSMYEKLRDYTF.

The part of the CDR3 DNA that was read is TGTGCCAGCAGCGCCGGACAGCCCACAGATACG. It specifies CASSAGQPTDT. The complete CDR3 protein is CASSAGQPTDTQYF. The chain employs TRBV9 and TRBJ2-3; TRBD1 is a possible D gene (6 bases). The CDR3 end falls 3 residues outside the read, so it is completed with the germline J gene. The germline V gene encodes CDR1 SGDLS and CDR2 YYNGEE. This CDR3 contains 14 residues. V was clipped by 3 bases and J by 2 bases, with 10 bases between them.

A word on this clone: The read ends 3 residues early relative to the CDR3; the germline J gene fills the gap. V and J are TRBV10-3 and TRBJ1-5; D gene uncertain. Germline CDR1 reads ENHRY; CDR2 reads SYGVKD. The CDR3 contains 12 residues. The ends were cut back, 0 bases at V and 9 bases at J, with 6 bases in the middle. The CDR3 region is CAISESKPPQHF. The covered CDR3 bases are TGTGCCATCAGTGAGTCGAAGCCGCCC.

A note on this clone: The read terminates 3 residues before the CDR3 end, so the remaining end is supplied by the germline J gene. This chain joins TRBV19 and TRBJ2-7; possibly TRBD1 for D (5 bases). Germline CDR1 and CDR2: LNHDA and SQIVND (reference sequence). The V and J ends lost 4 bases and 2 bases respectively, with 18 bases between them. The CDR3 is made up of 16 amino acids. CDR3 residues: CASSNIQVGQAYEQYF. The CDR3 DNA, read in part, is TGTGCCAGTAGTAACATACAGGTCGGCCAAGCCTACGAG.

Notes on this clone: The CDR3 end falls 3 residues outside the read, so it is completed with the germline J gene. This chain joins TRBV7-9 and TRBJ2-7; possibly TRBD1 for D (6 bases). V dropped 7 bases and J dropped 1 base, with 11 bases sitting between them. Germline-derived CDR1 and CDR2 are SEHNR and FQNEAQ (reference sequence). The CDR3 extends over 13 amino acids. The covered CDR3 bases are TGTGCCAGCACCACAGGGAGTTCCTACGAG. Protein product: CASTTGSSYE. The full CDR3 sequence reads CASTTGSSYEQYF.

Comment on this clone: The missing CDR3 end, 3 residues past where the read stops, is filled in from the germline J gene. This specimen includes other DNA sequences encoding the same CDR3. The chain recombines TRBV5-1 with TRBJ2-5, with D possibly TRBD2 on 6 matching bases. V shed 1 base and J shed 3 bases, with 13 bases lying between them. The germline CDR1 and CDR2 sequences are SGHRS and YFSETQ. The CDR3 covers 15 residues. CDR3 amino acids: CASSLMGGGEETQYF. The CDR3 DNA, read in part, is TGCGCCAGCAGCTTGATGGGGGGAGGTGAAGAGACC.

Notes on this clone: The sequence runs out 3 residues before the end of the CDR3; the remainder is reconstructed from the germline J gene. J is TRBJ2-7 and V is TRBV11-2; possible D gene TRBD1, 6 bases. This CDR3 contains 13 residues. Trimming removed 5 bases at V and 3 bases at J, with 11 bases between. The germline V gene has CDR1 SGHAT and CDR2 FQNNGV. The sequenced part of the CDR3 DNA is TGTGCCAGCAGCACAACAGGGATCTACGAG. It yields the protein CASSTTGIYE. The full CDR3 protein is CASSTTGIYEQYF. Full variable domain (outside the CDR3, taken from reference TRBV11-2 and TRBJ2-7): EAGVAQSPRYKIIEKRQSVAFWCNPISGHATLYWYQQILGQGPKLLIQFQNNGVVDDSQLPKDRFSAERLKGVDSTLKIQPAKLEDSAVYLCASSTTGIYEQYFGPGTRLTVT.

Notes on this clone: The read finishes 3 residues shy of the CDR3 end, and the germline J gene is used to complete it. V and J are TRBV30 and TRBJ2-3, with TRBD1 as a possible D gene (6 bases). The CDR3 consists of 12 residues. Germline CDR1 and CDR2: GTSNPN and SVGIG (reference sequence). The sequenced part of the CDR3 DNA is TGTGCCTGGAGTTTAGGGGGAGAGACG. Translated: CAWSLGGET. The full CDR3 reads CAWSLGGETQYF. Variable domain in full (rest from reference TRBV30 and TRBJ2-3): SQTIHQWPATLVQPVGSPLSLECTVEGTSNPNLYWYRQAAGRGLQLLFYSVGIGQISSEVPQNLSASRPQDRQFILSSKKLLLSDSGFYLCAWSLGGETQYFGPGTRLTVL.

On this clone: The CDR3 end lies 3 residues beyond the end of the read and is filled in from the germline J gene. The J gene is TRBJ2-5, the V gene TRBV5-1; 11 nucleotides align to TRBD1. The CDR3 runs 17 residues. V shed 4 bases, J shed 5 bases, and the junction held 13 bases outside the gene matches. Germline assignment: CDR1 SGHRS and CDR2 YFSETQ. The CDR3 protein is CASSRRRTGGRLETQYF. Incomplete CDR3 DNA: TGCGCCAGCAGCCGCCGGAGGACAGGGGGCAGGTTGGAGACC.

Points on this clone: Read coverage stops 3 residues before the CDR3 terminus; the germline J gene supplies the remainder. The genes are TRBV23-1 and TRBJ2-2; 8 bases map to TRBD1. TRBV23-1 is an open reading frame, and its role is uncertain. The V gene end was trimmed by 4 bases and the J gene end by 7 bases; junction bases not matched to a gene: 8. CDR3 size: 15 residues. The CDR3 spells CASSRDRLTNGELFF. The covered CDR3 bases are TGCGCCAGCAGTCGGGACAGGTTAACGAACGGGGAG.

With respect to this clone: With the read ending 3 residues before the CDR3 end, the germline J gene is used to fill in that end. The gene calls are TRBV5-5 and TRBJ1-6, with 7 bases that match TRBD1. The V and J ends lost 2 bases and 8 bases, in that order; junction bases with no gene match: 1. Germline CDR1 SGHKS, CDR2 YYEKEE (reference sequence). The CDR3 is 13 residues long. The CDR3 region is CASSLTGDSPLHF. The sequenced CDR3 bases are TGTGCCAGCAGCTTAACAGGGGATTCACCC.

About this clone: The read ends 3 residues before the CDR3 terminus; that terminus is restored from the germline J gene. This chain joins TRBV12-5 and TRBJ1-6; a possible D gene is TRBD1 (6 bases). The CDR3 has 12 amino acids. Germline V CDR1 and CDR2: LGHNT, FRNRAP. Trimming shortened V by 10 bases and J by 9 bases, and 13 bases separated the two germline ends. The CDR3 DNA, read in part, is TGTGCTACCCAAGGGGGGGGTTCACCC. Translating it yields CATQGGGSP. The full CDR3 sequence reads CATQGGGSPLHF.

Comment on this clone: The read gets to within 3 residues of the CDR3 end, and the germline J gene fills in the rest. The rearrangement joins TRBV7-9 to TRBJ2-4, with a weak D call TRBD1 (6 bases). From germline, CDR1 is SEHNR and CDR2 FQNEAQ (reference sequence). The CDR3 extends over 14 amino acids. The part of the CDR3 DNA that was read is TGTGCCAGCAGCCTACAAGGACAGAACTATGGT. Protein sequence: CASSLQGQNYG. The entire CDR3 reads CASSLQGQNYGQYF.

CDR3 region: CASSITSGRHNEQFF. Partial CDR3 DNA: TGTGCCAGTAGTATAACCAGCGGGAGGCACAATGAG. This chain uses TRBV19 with TRBJ2-1, with TRBD2 matching 9 bases. The read terminates 3 residues ahead of where the CDR3 ends, so the germline J gene completes it. CDR1 LNHDA and CDR2 SQIVND come from the germline V gene (reference sequence). V trimming: 2 bases; J trimming: 5 bases; junction bases outside the gene matches: 4. The CDR3 consists of 15 residues.

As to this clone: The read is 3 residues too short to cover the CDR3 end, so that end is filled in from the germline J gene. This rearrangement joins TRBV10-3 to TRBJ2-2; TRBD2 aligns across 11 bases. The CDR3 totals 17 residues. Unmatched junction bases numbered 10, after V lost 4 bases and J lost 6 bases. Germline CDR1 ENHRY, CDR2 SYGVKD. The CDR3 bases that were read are TGTGCCATCAGTGCCCTTTCTAGCGGGAGGCTAGCCGGGGAG. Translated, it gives CAISALSSGRLAGE. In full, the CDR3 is CAISALSSGRLAGELFF.

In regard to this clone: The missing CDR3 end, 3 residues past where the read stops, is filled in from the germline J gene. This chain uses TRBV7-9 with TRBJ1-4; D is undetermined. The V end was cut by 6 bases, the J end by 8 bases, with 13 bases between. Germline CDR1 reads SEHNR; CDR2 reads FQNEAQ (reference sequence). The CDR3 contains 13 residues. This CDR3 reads CASRTGTREKLFF. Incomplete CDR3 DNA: TGTGCCAGCAGGACTGGAACTAGGGAAAAA.

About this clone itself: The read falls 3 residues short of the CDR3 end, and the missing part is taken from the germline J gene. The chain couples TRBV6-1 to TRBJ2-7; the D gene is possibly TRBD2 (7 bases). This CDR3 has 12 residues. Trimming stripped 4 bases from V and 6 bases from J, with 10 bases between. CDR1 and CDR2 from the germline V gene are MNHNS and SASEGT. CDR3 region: CASSGGGGEQYF. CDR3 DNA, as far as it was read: TGTGCCAGCAGTGGGGGAGGGGGCGAG.

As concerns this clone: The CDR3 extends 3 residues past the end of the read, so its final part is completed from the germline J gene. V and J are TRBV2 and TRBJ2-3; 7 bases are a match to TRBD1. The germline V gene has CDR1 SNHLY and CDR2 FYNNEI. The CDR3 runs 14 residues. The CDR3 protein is CASSERGGNQPQYF. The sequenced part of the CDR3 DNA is TGTGCCAGCAGTGAACGAGGGGGCAATCAGCCG.

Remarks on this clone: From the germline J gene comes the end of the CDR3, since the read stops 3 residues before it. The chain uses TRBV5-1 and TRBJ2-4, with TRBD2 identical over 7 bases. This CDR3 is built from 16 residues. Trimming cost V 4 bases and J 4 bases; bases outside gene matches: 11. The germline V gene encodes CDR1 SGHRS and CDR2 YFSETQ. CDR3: CASSPFGGGTKNIQYF. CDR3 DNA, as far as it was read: TGCGCCAGCAGCCCCTTTGGGGGGGGGACTAAAAACATT.